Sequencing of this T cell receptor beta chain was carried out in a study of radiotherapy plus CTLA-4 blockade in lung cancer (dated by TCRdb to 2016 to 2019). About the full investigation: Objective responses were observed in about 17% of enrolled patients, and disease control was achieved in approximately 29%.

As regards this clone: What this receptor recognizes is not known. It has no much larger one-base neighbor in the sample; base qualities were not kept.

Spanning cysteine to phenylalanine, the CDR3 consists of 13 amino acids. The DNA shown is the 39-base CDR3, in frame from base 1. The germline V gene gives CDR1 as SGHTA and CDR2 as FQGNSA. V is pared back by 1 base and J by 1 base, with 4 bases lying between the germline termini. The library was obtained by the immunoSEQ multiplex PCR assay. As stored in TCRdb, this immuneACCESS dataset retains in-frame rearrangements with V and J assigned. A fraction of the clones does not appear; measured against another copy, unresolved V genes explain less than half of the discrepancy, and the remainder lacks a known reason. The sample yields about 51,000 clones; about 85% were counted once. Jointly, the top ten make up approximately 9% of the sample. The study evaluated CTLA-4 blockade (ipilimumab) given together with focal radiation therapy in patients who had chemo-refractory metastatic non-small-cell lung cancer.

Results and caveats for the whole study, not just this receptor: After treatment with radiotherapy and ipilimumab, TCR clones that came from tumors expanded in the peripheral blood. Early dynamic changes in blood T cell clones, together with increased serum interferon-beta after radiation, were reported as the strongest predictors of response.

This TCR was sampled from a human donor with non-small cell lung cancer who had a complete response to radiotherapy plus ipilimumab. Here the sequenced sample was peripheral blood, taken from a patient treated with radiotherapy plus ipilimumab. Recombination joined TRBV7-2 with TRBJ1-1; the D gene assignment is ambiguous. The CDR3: CASSLDRNTEAFF. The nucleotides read TGTGCCAGCAGCTTAGACAGGAACACTGAAGCTTTCTTT.